One and the same sample provided the 25 T cell receptor beta chains below, sequenced in a study of blood T cell repertoires in COVID-19. TCRdb's table, derived via immunoSEQ multiplex PCR, lists solely in-frame clones and lacks some. The repertoire consists of around 200,000 clones, with approximately 87% occurring once and the leading ten covering 5.5% to 8%. Sequenced sample: peripheral blood. These receptors all stem from a man aged 55 to 70 who had recovered from COVID-19.

The chain combines TRBV27 with TRBJ2-7; the match to TRBD2 covers 9 bases. Per germline, CDR1 MNHEY and CDR2 SMNVEV (reference sequence). The length of the CDR3 is 15 residues. V gave up 2 bases and J gave up 2 bases; unmatched junction bases: 4. CDR3 sequence reads: CASSLLAGKTYEQYF. CDR3 in DNA: TGTGCCAGCAGTTTACTAGCGGGAAAAACCTACGAGCAGTACTTC.

The V and J genes are TRBV7-2 and TRBJ1-5, with TRBD1 identical over 7 bases. This CDR3 contains 14 residues. V dropped 3 bases and J dropped 5; count of bases not matched to a gene: 4. Germline V gene lookup returns CDR1 SGHTA and CDR2 FQGNSA. The CDR3, as DNA: TGTGCCAGCAGCTTTGACAGGGTTTATCAGCCCCAGCATTTT. Translated, it gives CASSFDRVYQPQHF.

This clone came up once. This CDR3 reads CASSPYGDTVAGELFF. The CDR3 region has the DNA TGTGCCAGTAGTCCCTACGGGGACACGGTGGCCGGGGAGCTGTTTTTT. This chain links TRBV19 with TRBJ2-2; D is perhaps TRBD1 (6 bases). CDR1 LNHDA and CDR2 SQIVND come from the germline V gene (reference sequence). V was cut by 5 bases and J by 6 bases, with 19 bases left in between. This CDR3 comprises 16 residues.

The chain uses TRBV19 and TRBJ2-1, with 7 bases identical to TRBD1. V lost 8 bases and J lost 4; bases outside the gene matches: 8. Per germline, CDR1 LNHDA and CDR2 SQIVND (reference sequence). CDR3 length equals 14 residues. The chain's CDR3 is CASRPGQTYNEQFF. CDR3 bases: TGTGCCAGTCGACCGGGACAGACTTACAATGAGCAGTTCTTC.

The chain combines TRBV6-5 with TRBJ1-1; a possible D gene is TRBD1 (6 bases). CDR1 and CDR2 (germline): MNHEY, SVGAGI. This CDR3 is 14 amino acids long. The germline V and J ends were trimmed by 2 bases and 4 bases, with 11 bases remaining between them. CDR3 residues: CASSYAGVSTEAFF. CDR3 in DNA: TGTGCCAGCAGTTACGCAGGGGTGTCCACTGAAGCTTTCTTT.

The table lists this clone with a few counts. The chain couples TRBV10-1 to TRBJ2-2; D unresolved. The V and J ends lost 4 bases and 6 bases respectively, with 9 bases between them. The CDR3 loop spans 13 amino acids. Per germline, CDR1 WNHNN and CDR2 SYGVQD (reference sequence). The CDR3 DNA sequence: TGCGCCAGCAGTGTAGGCGGCTCCGGGGAGCTGTTTTTT. This sequence encodes CASSVGGSGELFF.

The rearrangement joins TRBV6-2 or TRBV6-3 to TRBJ2-3; 9 bases are shared with TRBD1. The CDR3 runs 14 residues. Germline trimming cut 4 bases from V and 2 bases from J; bases unmatched to any gene: 1. In germline, CDR1 is MNHEY, CDR2 SVGEGT. Written as DNA, the CDR3 is TGTGCCAGCAGTTGGGACAGGGTCACAGATACGCAGTATTTT. It codes for CASSWDRVTDTQYF.

V and J are TRBV12-5 and TRBJ1-3; TRBD1 is a possible D gene (5 bases). Germline V gene lookup returns CDR1 LGHNT and CDR2 FRNRAP. V was pared by 0 bases and J by 4 bases, with 10 bases between. This CDR3 is built from 15 residues. DNA for the CDR3: TGTGCTAGTGGTTTGGTACAGTCAGGGGGAAACACCATATATTTT. It yields the protein CASGLVQSGGNTIYF.

The rearrangement links TRBV4-1 to TRBJ2-3; D may be TRBD2 (6 bases). The V gene's germline CDR1 is MGHRA and CDR2 YSYEKL. CDR3 size: 15 residues. V was trimmed by 1 base and J by 3 bases, leaving 11 bases between them. The DNA of the CDR3 is TGCGCCAGCAGCCAAGTATCCGGGAGAACAGATACGCAGTATTTT. As protein: CASSQVSGRTDTQYF.

The chain combines TRBV30 with TRBJ2-6; 10 positions match TRBD1. CDR3 length: 18 residues. The germline V gene encodes CDR1 GTSNPN and CDR2 SVGIG (reference sequence). With 4 bases clipped from V and 1 base from J, the junction kept 10 bases outside the gene matches. The CDR3 DNA follows: TGTGCCTGGATATTGCGGGACAGGGGATTTTCTGGGGCCAACGTCCTGACTTTC. Residues: CAWILRDRGFSGANVLTF.

The chain combines TRBV7-2 with TRBJ1-2; TRBD1 matches at 8 bases. The junction had 4 bases not matched to a gene; V was cut back by 2 bases and J by 2 bases. The CDR3 spans 15 residues. Germline CDR1 and CDR2: SGHTA and FQGNSA. The CDR3 bases are TGTGCCAGCAGCTTAAGGACAGGGCAGAACTATGGCTACACCTTC. Amino acids: CASSLRTGQNYGYTF.

This chain uses TRBV28 with TRBJ1-1; D not resolved. V lost 2 bases and J lost 8, with 12 bases in between. CDR3 size: 13 residues. Per the germline V gene, CDR1 is MDHEN and CDR2 is SYDVKM. CDR3 protein: CASSLVVAREAFF. The CDR3 DNA sequence: TGTGCCAGCAGTTTAGTCGTGGCCAGGGAAGCTTTCTTT.

This clone was seen a few times. The chain uses TRBV24-1 and TRBJ2-1; 10 bases line up with TRBD2. This CDR3 spans 14 amino acids. Germline V gives CDR1 KGHDR, CDR2 SFDVKD. Unmatched junction bases numbered 5, after V lost 4 bases and J lost 9 bases. CDR3: CATSDPGLAAEQFF. The CDR3 DNA is TGTGCCACCAGTGACCCCGGACTAGCGGCTGAGCAGTTCTTC.

The V and J genes are TRBV6-5 and TRBJ2-7; 8 bases agree with TRBD2. The CDR3 sequence is 14 residues long. The germline V gene encodes CDR1 MNHEY and CDR2 SVGAGI. V shed 6 bases and J 3 bases; nucleotides not matched to a gene: 7. In nucleotides, the CDR3 is TGTGCCAGCAGGAGCGGGAGAAGTGACTACGAGCAGTACTTC. Translation: CASRSGRSDYEQYF.

The rearrangement uses TRBV19 and TRBJ2-1, with TRBD1 matching over 7 bases. After removal of 2 bases from V and 1 base from J, the junction contained 2 bases not matched to a gene. The germline CDR1 and CDR2 sequences are LNHDA and SQIVND (reference sequence). The CDR3 consists of 15 residues. The CDR3 DNA follows: TGTGCCAGTAGTATAACGGGACAGTCCTACAATGAGCAGTTCTTC. This sequence encodes CASSITGQSYNEQFF.

The chain is built from TRBV11-3 and TRBJ1-2; D is possibly TRBD1 (5 bases). V dropped 5 bases and J dropped 5 bases, with 24 bases sitting between them. This CDR3 comprises 17 residues. Germline V lookup: CDR1 SGHNT, CDR2 YENEEA. CDR3 protein: CASSPILLREVRYGYTF. The CDR3 coding sequence is TGTGCCAGCAGCCCGATCCTTCTCAGGGAAGTCAGGTATGGCTACACCTTC.

The rearrangement links TRBV6-5 to TRBJ2-2; D is perhaps TRBD1 (6 bases). V lost 9 bases, J lost 3 bases, and 17 bases lay in between. There are 15 residues in the CDR3. CDR1 and CDR2 (germline): MNHEY, SVGAGI. In nucleotides, the CDR3 is TGTGCCAGTGGGCGAGAAGGGACATACACCGGGGAGCTGTTTTTT. It translates to CASGREGTYTGELFF.

The chain recombines TRBV5-1 with TRBJ2-5; weak D call: TRBD1 (6 bases). There are 15 residues in the CDR3. V was shortened by 2 bases and J by 2 bases, with 13 bases between the two germline ends. From germline, CDR1 is SGHRS and CDR2 YFSETQ. The CDR3 loop reads CASSFRWDTQETQYF. The DNA for the CDR3 is TGCGCCAGCAGCTTTCGCTGGGACACACAAGAGACCCAGTACTTC.

This chain uses TRBV6-1 with TRBJ1-2, with a weak D call TRBD1 (5 bases). Germline V gives CDR1 MNHNS, CDR2 SASEGT. The V end was cut by 2 bases, the J end by 8 bases, with 12 bases between. The CDR3 has 13 residues. The CDR3 sequence is CASSEIGGGGYTF. The CDR3 DNA reads TGTGCCAGCAGTGAAATCGGGGGAGGCGGCTACACCTTC.

The chain employs TRBV28 and TRBJ1-1; D might be TRBD1 (6 bases). The CDR3 runs 16 residues. The V end lost 5 bases, the J end lost 5 bases, and 21 bases lay between the germline ends. In germline, CDR1 is MDHEN, CDR2 SYDVKM. The CDR3 DNA reads TGTGCCAGCAGTCCAGGACCAGGGGCGAGGACGACTGAAGCTTTCTTT. Amino acid sequence: CASSPGPGARTTEAFF.

This chain uses TRBV4-1 with TRBJ1-1, with D unresolved. Germline-derived CDR1 and CDR2 are MGHRA and YSYEKL. This CDR3 is 15 amino acids long. The V gene lost 0 bases and the J gene lost 8 bases, with 16 bases spanning the gap. In DNA form, the CDR3 reads TGCGCCAGCAGCCAAGATCGTGGAGTTTTAAGAGAAGCTTTCTTT. Translated: CASSQDRGVLREAFF.

The CDR3, as DNA: TGTGCCAGCAGCCAACCCTGGGGGGATACTGAAGCTTTCTTT. Its protein product is CASSQPWGDTEAFF. V gene TRBV5-4 combines with J gene TRBJ1-1, with D perhaps matching TRBD1 (5 bases). The CDR3 is made up of 14 amino acids. The V gene lost 4 bases and the J gene lost 5 bases, with 15 bases spanning the gap. CDR1 and CDR2 from the germline V gene are SGHNT and YYREEE (reference sequence).

The J gene is TRBJ2-3, the V gene TRBV6-5, with TRBD1 identical over 11 bases. Germline V gene lookup returns CDR1 MNHEY and CDR2 SVGAGI. V dropped 1 base and J dropped 6; count of bases not matched to a gene: 3. The CDR3 extends over 15 amino acids. In DNA form, the CDR3 reads TGTGCCAGCAGTTACTGGACAGGGGGCATTGATACGCAGTATTTT. It yields the protein CASSYWTGGIDTQYF.

This chain joins TRBV15 and TRBJ1-2; 9 bases map to TRBD1. The CDR3 sequence is 14 residues long. V lost 4 bases and J lost 7; bases outside the gene matches: 7. Germline CDR1 is LNHNV and CDR2 is YYDKDF (reference sequence). Written as DNA, the CDR3 is TGTGCCACCAGCATGGCGGGGACAGGGCCTGGCTACACCTTC. Residues: CATSMAGTGPGYTF.

This rearrangement joins TRBV5-4 to TRBJ1-6, with TRBD1 matching 7 bases. Germline V gene data show CDR1 as SGHNT and CDR2 as YYREEE (reference sequence). The CDR3 extends over 13 amino acids. The J segment lost 9 bases and the V segment lost 0 bases, leaving 0 bases of the junction unmatched. CDR3 protein: CASSLDRGSPLHF. The CDR3 nucleotides are TGTGCCAGCAGCTTGGACAGGGGTTCACCCCTCCACTTT.